Detailed here is one T cell receptor beta chain. This clone's antigen is unknown. Within one base of it there is no much larger clone, and no base qualities were kept. These data are taken from a study of T cells in pancreatic ductal adenocarcinoma (TCRdb year 2017). Broadly, across the study: Seeking insight into the adaptive T-cell response that arises naturally, the researchers examined how many CD8+ T cells infiltrated tumors of resected pancreatic ductal adenocarcinoma, where they sat, and what features they had, alongside the same properties of suppressive cells.

The pancreatic ductal adenocarcinoma patients who were selected had gone through surgery without receiving any neoadjuvant therapy. After peripheral blood was drawn into heparin tubes, PBMCs were separated on a histopaque density gradient and then cryopreserved in about 10% DMSO. Genomic DNA was extracted from 7 PBMC and about 9 flash-frozen tumor specimens using the DNeasy Blood and Tissue Kit with Proteinase K and RNase treatment. The CDR3 runs 14 amino acids, cysteine and phenylalanine included. Just the 42-base CDR3 DNA is kept, in frame starting at base 1. CDR1 is given as MNHEY and CDR2 as SVGAGI, both from the germline V gene. V loses 2 bases, J loses 11 bases, and the germline ends lie 15 bases apart. The immunoSEQ hsTCRB kit was used to amplify TCR beta CDR3 regions from genomic DNA. An Illumina HiSeq system was used for high-throughput TRB CDR3 sequencing. The study's own analysis went as follows. The immunoSEQ software was used to analyze sequencing reads, and nonproductive sequences containing premature stops or frame-shifts were excluded. Clonality of the repertoire was calculated as one minus the Shannon entropy normalized by log2 of the number of unique productive sequences. Entries here come from immuneACCESS through TCRdb and include only in-frame sequences with V and J called. Some clones fail to appear in such tables; in the studies checked, an unresolved V gene covers under half of the shortfall, and the cause of the remainder is unknown. The DNA gave D and trimming, while V, J and clone size come from that table. The table for this sample lists 25,000 to 35,000 clones; approximately 90% of them were counted only once. The top ten hold under 2.5% of the sample.

Overall results and qualifications from the work: Since most people with pancreatic cancer show up with disease that cannot be operated on, the resected cohort was biased toward the minority who had early-stage disease. Because tumors are enriched in CD45RO+ effector T cells rather than naive T cells, which biases toward lower diversity, comparisons of clonality between tumor and blood may be biased. Compared with tumor samples, blood samples had more total productive templates and 7.5 to 9-fold more unique clonotypes. T-cell clonality did not differ significantly between tumor and blood, with mean clonality approximately 0.11 in tumors and 0.065 to 0.085 in blood.

The rearranged chain carries TRBV6-5 and TRBJ2-2; the D gene cannot be named for sure. Source material: PBMCs. This sequence originates from a human donor with pancreatic ductal adenocarcinoma. The DNA sequence is given as TGTGCCAGCAGTTACGATCTCCGGGCCGCCGAGCTGTTTTTT. Protein translation: CASSYDLRAAELFF.